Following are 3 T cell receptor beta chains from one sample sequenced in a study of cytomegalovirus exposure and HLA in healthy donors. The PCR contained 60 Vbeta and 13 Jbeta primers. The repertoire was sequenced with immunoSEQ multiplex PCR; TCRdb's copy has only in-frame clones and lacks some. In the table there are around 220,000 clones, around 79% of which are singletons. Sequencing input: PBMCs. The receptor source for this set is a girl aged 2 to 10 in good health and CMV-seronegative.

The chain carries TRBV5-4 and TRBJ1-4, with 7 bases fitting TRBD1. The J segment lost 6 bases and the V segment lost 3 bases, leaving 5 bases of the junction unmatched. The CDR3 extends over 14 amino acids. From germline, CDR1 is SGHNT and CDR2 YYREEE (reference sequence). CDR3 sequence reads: CASSWDSKDEKLFF. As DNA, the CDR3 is TGTGCCAGCAGCTGGGACAGTAAGGATGAAAAACTGTTTTTT.

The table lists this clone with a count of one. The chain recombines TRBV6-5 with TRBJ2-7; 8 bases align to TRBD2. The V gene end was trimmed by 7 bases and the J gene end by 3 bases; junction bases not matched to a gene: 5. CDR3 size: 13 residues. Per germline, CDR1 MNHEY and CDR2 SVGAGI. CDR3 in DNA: TGTGCCAGCATTACCGGGGGGGACTACGAGCAGTACTTC. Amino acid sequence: CASITGGDYEQYF.

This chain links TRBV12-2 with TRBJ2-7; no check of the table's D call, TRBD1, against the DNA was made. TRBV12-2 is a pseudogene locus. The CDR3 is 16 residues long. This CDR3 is CASRPNRDRGSYEQYF. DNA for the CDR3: TGTGCAAGTCGCCCCAACCGGGACAGGGGCTCCTACGAGCAGTACTTC.